This T cell receptor beta chain is from a study of blood T cell repertoires in COVID-19 (dated by TCRdb to about 2020). About the investigation overall: Samples from collaborators originated in the United States, Italy and Spain and spanned both the acute and convalescent phases of COVID-19. The prospective study material was composed of cDNA or gDNA derived from T cells, B-cell-depleted T cells, or PBMCs. Deeply sampled blood TCRbeta repertoires from subjects exposed to, actively infected with, or recovered from COVID-19 were included in the dataset. A freely available public database, intended as a resource for researchers studying the immune response to SARS-CoV-2, is where the repertoires were released. The samples were drawn from two sources: the first 160 participants of the ongoing ImmuneRACE study, and over 950 subjects contributed by 6 global collaborators. A de-identified subject ID, COVID-19 status, age in years and sex were almost always included in the sample metadata. Where available, HLA class I and class II types were taken from metadata supplied by the sample provider and were not determined by assay-based typing. General study outcomes and caveats: Clinical and demographic metadata were provided uncurated, with the amount varying by source and participant.

The germline V gene gives CDR1 as SGHTA and CDR2 as FQGNSA. Trimmed from V: 1 base; trimmed from J: 5 bases; junction bases lacking a gene match: 3. The CDR3 contains 14 residues, cysteine and phenylalanine counted. Only the CDR3 DNA stays, 42 bases, in frame from base 1. In the case of this clone: Which antigen it targets is not known. Base quality data are lacking; no much larger clone is found one base away.

The immunoSEQ Assay, a bias-controlled multiplex PCR, was used to amplify TCRbeta CDR3 regions from genomic DNA. Per the authors' processing: Within the assay, amplification of reference gene primers was used to estimate how many nucleated cells each sample contained. To quantify the absolute abundance of each unique TCRbeta CDR3 rearrangement, sequence reads were collapsed and filtered. For each sample, productive Simpson clonality was calculated as the square root of Simpson's diversity index across productive rearrangements. The table comes from immuneACCESS by way of TCRdb, which keeps in-frame sequences with V and J called. Part of the clones is missing from these tables; in studies checked, under half for an unresolved V gene and the rest for unknown reasons. For V, J and clone size, that table is used; D and trimming come from the DNA. The sample data list some 110,000 clones, and about 89% of these were observed just once. The top ten clonotypes cover 4.5% of the sample.

Each collaborating institution followed its own protocols to collect whole blood in K2EDTA tubes. For TCRbeta analysis, collaborator samples were shipped as frozen whole blood, as isolated PBMCs, or as DNA extracted from either sample type. The sequence was obtained from a middle-aged man with acute or convalescent COVID-19. Sequencing used peripheral blood. The chain is encoded by TRBV7-2 joined to TRBJ1-2, with 8 bases in between that match TRBD1. The CDR3 amino acid sequence is: CASSLGGQAYGYTF. The sequence in DNA is TGTGCCAGCAGCTTAGGGGGACAGGCTTATGGCTACACCTTC.